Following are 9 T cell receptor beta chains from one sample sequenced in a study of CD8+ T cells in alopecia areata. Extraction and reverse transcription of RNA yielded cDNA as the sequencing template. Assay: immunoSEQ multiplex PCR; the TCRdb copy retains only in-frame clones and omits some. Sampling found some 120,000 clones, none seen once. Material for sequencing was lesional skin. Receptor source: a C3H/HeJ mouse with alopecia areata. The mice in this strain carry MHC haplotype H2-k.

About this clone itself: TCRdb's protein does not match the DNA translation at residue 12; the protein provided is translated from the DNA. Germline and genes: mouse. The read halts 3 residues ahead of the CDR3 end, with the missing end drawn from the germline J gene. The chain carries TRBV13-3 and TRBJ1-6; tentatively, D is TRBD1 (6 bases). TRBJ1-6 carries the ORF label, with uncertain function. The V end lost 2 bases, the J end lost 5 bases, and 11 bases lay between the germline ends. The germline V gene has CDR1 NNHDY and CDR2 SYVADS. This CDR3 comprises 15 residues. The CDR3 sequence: CASSDAGENNSPLYF. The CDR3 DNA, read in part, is TGTGCCAGCAGTGACGCAGGGGAAAATAATTCGCCC.

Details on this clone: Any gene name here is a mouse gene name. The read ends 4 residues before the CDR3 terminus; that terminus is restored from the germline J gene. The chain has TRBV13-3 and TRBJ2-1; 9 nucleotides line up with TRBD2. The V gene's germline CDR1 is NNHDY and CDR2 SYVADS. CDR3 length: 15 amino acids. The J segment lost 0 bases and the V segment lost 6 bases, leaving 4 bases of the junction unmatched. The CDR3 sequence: CASTGTGFNYAEQFF. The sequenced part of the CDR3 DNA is TGTGCCAGCACCGGGACTGGGTTTAACTATGCT.

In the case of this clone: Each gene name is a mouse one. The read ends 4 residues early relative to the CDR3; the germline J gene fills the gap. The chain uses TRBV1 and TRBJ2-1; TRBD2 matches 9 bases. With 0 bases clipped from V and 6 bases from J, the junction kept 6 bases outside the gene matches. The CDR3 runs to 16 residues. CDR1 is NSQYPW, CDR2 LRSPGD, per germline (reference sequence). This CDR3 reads CTCSAEVGGRSAEQFF. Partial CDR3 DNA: TGCACCTGCAGTGCAGAGGTGGGGGGGCGCTCTGCT.

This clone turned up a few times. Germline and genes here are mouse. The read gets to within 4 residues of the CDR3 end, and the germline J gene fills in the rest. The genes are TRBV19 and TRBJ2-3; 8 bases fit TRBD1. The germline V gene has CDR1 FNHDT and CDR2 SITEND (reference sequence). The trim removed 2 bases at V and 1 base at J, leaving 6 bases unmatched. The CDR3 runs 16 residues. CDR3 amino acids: CASSIVAGGGAETLYF. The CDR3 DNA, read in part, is TGTGCCAGCAGTATTGTCGCAGGGGGCGGTGCAGAA.

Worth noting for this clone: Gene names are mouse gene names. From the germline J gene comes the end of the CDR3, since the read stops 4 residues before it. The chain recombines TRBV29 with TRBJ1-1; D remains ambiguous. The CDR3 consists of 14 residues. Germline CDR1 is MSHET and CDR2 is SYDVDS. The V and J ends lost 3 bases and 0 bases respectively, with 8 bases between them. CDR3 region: CASSFQNSNTEVFF. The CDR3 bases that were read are TGTGCTAGCAGTTTTCAGAATTCAAACACA.

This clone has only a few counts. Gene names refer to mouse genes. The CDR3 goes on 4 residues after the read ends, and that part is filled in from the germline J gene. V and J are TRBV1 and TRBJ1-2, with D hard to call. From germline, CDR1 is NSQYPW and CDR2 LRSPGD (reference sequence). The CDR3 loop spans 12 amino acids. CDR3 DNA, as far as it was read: TGCACCTGCAGTGCAGACAGGTGC. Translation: CTCSADRC. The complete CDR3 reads CTCSADRCDYTF.

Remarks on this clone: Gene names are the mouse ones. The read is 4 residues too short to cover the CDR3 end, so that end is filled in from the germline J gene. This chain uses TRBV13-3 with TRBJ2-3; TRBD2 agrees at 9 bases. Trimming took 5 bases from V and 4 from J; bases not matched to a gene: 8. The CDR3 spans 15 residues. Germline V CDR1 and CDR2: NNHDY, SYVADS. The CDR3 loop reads CASRTRDWAPETLYF. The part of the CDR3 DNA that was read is TGTGCCAGCAGAACCCGGGACTGGGCTCCAGAA.

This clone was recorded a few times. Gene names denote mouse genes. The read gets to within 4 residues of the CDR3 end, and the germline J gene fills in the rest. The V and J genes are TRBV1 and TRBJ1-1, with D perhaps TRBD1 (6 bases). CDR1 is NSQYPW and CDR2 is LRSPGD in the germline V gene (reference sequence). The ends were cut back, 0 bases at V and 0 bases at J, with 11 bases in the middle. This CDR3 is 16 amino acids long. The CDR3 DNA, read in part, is TGCACCTGCAGTGCAGATCCCCCAGGGGCAAACACA. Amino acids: CTCSADPPGANT. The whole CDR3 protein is CTCSADPPGANTEVFF.

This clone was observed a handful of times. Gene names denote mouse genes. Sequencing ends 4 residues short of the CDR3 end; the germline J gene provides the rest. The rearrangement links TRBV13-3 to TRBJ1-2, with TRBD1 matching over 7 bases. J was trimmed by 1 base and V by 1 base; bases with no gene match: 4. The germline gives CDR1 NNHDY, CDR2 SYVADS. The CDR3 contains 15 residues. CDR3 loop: CASSDRGTENSDYTF. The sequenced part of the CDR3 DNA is TGTGCCAGCAGTGATCGTGGGACAGAAAACTCC.